This T cell receptor beta chain was recorded in a study of blood T cell repertoires in COVID-19. The ends were cut back, 0 bases at V and 2 bases at J, with 8 bases in the middle. This CDR3 is 15 amino acids long. Germline V gene data show CDR1 as LGHDT and CDR2 as YNNKEL (reference sequence). Only in-frame clones appear in the TCRdb table, and some are missing; sequencing was by immunoSEQ multiplex PCR. The data contain under 200,000 clones, 65% to 85% of them seen just once; the ten biggest clones take up 13%. The V and J genes are TRBV3-1 (or the pseudogene TRBV3-2) and TRBJ1-5; no clear D. Sequencing input: PBMCs or T cells enriched from blood (not recorded which). This sequence was found in a woman in her sixties who had recovered from COVID-19. CDR3 sequence: CASSQDWAGNQPQHF. The CDR3 DNA sequence: TGTGCCAGCAGCCAAGATTGGGCTGGCAATCAGCCCCAGCATTTT.